One sample yielded the 11 T cell receptor beta chains listed below, sequenced in a study of blood T cells in healthy people across ages. Together with a sample-barcoded 5' primer, a J-beta primer mix was included in a second PCR lasting about 7 to 12 cycles. One entry per CDR3 protein, called by TCRdb with MiXCR from the 5' RACE reads. The sample has some 760,000 distinct CDR3 sequences; approximately 25% are singletons. These data also featured in a second study, about T cells of mothers and their children.

Sequencing was carried out using blood. The receptors were gathered from a boy between 5 and 17 years old in good health.

In this sample, this clonotype turned up a few times. The J gene is TRBJ2-7, the V gene TRBV27; D is ambiguous. The V end was cut by 6 bases, the J end by 7 bases, with 13 bases between. Looked up from germline, CDR1 is MNHEY and CDR2 is SMNVEV (reference sequence). The CDR3 totals 12 residues. The CDR3 DNA reads as TGTGCCAGCAGCCCTCCCGTAGGAGAGCAGTACTTC. It codes for CASSPPVGEQYF.

Note on this clonotype: One end of the junction is discordant with germline, which a read error may explain. The chain joins TRBV5-1 to TRBJ2-7; D might be TRBD2 (5 bases). There are 12 residues in the CDR3. The germline gives CDR1 SGHRS, CDR2 YFSETQ. CDR3 nucleotides: TGCGCCAGCAGCGCGGACCCCGGAAGGGAGCACTTC. This codes for CASSADPGREHF.

This clonotype came up a few times. CDR3: CASSWDTASNYGYTF. In nucleotides, the CDR3 is TGCGCCAGCAGCTGGGACACCGCCTCTAACTATGGCTACACCTTC. The rearrangement links TRBV5-1 to TRBJ1-2, with D possibly being TRBD1 (6 bases). CDR3 size: 15 residues. Deletions cut 3 bases from V and 0 bases from J, with 12 bases between. Germline values: CDR1 SGHRS, CDR2 YFSETQ. The variable domain in full, with the rest retrieved from reference TRBV5-1 and TRBJ1-2, is KAGVTQTPRYLIKTRGQQVTLSCSPISGHRSVSWYQQTPGQGLQFLFEYFSETQRNKGNFPGRFSGRQFSNSRSEMNVSTLELGDSALYLCASSWDTASNYGYTFGSGTRLTVV.

The table lists this clonotype with a few counts. The V gene is TRBV27, the J gene TRBJ2-1, with 11 bases lining up with TRBD2. The end of the DNA fits TRBJ2-7 better, so the J call may be wrong. Germline loops: CDR1 MNHEY, CDR2 SMNVEV (reference sequence). The CDR3 runs to 16 residues. The CDR3 region is CASSPTSGGYSYEQYF. DNA for the CDR3: TGTGCCAGCAGTCCCACTAGCGGGGGATACTCCTACGAGCAGTACTTC.

A few counts support this clonotype. The J gene is TRBJ2-2, the V gene TRBV9; D unresolved. In germline, CDR1 is SGDLS, CDR2 YYNGEE. The CDR3 extends over 15 amino acids. V lost 4 bases, J lost 2 bases, and 12 bases lay in between. The CDR3 nucleotides read TGTGCCAGCAGCCTAGACGGTAGCAACACCGGGGAGCTGTTTTTT. Residues: CASSLDGSNTGELFF.

With respect to this clonotype: At one boundary the junction diverges from the germline segment, which might be a read error. V usage is TRBV6-6 and J usage is TRBJ1-3; D not resolved. Germline lookup yields CDR1 MNHNY and CDR2 SVGAGI (reference sequence). The CDR3 sequence is 11 residues long. The CDR3 loop is CASTHGNTINF. The CDR3 nucleotides are TGTGCCAGCACCCACGGAAACACCATAAATTTT.

This clonotype was observed at least ten times. The chain carries TRBV24-1 and TRBJ1-2; D not certain. Per the germline V gene, CDR1 is KGHDR and CDR2 is SFDVKD. CDR3 size: 12 residues. V was trimmed by 4 bases and J by 4 bases, leaving 6 bases between them. This CDR3 reads CATSDIFYGYTF. The CDR3 bases are TGTGCCACCAGTGACATATTCTATGGCTACACCTTC.

V and J are TRBV7-2 and TRBJ2-1; 8 nucleotides align to TRBD2. The CDR3 is 17 residues long. CDR1 and CDR2 (germline): SGHTA, FQGNSA. The V and J ends lost 5 bases and 4 bases, in that order; junction bases with no gene match: 13. The DNA for the CDR3 is TGTGCCAGCAGCCCTGGTCTGTCGGTAGCGGGGTACAATGAGCAGTTCTTC. As protein: CASSPGLSVAGYNEQFF.

CDR3 sequence (DNA): TGCAGCGTTGGGGCGAGTCGGGGGGCGTACACTGAAGCTTTCTTT. Its translation is CSVGASRGAYTEAFF. The chain is built from TRBV29-1 and TRBJ1-1; TRBD1 might be the D (6 bases). V gave up 4 bases and J gave up 3 bases, with 18 bases separating them. This CDR3 is 15 amino acids long. Germline CDR1 and CDR2: SQVTM and ANQGSEA.

This clonotype was picked up a small number of times. The gene calls are TRBV14 and TRBJ2-5; TRBD2 aligns across 12 bases. The CDR3 length is 16 residues. V was clipped by 2 bases and J by 5 bases; unmatched bases: 6. Germline CDR1 is SGHDN and CDR2 is FVKESK. CDR3 residues: CASSQWTSGMGETQYF. The CDR3 bases are TGTGCCAGCAGCCAATGGACTAGCGGGATGGGGGAGACCCAGTACTTC.

The genes are TRBV7-9 and TRBJ2-2; D unclear. The V end was cut by 5 bases, the J end by 6 bases, with 10 bases between. The CDR3 covers 13 residues. Germline-derived CDR1 and CDR2 are SEHNR and FQNEAQ (reference sequence). CDR3 bases: TGTGCCAGCAGCCCACCGGGTGCCGGGGAGCTGTTTTTT. Translation gives CASSPPGAGELFF.